This TCR beta chain was captured in a study of shared clonotypes between healthy human individuals. Study conclusions and caveats: Estimated richness values were generally larger in naive subsets than in memory subsets. A handful of donors showed sharing of 4.5% to 5% of naive CD4 clonotypes.

In the sorted-subset replicate PCRs, approximately 200 ng DNA, 25,000 to 35,000 T cell genomes, was used. The protocol was immunoSEQ multiplex PCR, while the TCRdb copy is restricted to in-frame clones and leaves out a portion. The data show some 2,400,000 clones, approximately 95% seen once. To note about this clone: Its antigen is unidentified.

Healthy adults negative for HIV, lacking recent acute infections or vaccinations, served as donors. Per the germline V gene, CDR1 is MNHEY and CDR2 is SVGAGI. The CDR3 totals 12 residues. Trimming removed 4 bases at V and 3 bases at J, with 7 bases between. Source material: naive CD4+ T cells sorted from blood. Stated subset: CD45RA+ positively selected. The sequence came from a man aged 18 to 30 in good health. The chain uses TRBV6-5 and TRBJ2-7; a possible D gene is TRBD1 (5 bases). CDR3 region: CASSLDNYEQYF. The CDR3 DNA sequence: TGTGCCAGCAGTTTGGACAACTACGAGCAGTACTTC.